This TCR beta chain was recovered during a study of cytomegalovirus exposure and HLA in healthy donors. Study findings and constraints: V- and J-gene trimming in TCR beta was tied to a missense DCLRE1C variant by an analysis performed later. A few CMV-associated chains were confirmed in vitro to be specific for CMV antigens.

J lost 3 bases, V lost 6 bases, and 7 bases had no gene match. The germline CDR1 and CDR2 sequences are PRHDT and FYEKMQ (reference sequence). This CDR3 region has 14 residues. With regard to this clone: Its target is unknown.

As for the donors, each was a healthy bone marrow donor. Both 60 Vbeta primers and 13 Jbeta primers went into the PCR. Using immunoSEQ multiplex PCR, the repertoire was profiled, and TCRdb retains in-frame clones only, with some absent. The top ten clones hold approximately 1% of a sample with about 130,000 clones, 70% to 85% of them seen once. The sequencing input was PBMCs. This sequence was found in a boy aged 5-17 years in good health and CMV-seronegative. The genes are TRBV13 and TRBJ2-7; 8 bases align to TRBD1. CDR3 DNA: TGTGCCAGCAGACCCCGACAGGGGAACTACGAGCAGTACTTC. It encodes CASRPRQGNYEQYF. Supplemented by reference TRBV13 and TRBJ2-7, the full variable domain reads AAGVIQSPRHLIKEKRETATLKCYPIPRHDTVYWYQQGPGQDPQFLISFYEKMQSDKGSIPDRFSAQQFSDYHSELNMSSLELGDSALYFCASRPRQGNYEQYFGPGTRLTVT.